The present T cell receptor (beta chain) was sequenced within a study of CD8+CD57+ T cells in acquired aplastic anemia. Overall study context: Sorted CD4+ plus CD8+ cells gave DNA averaging roughly 3 ug.

V was clipped by 5 bases and J by 0 bases, with 17 bases between them. The CDR3 length is 17 residues. Germline-derived CDR1 and CDR2 are LNHDA and SQIVND (reference sequence). Only patients with CD8+CD57+ cell expansion on flow cytometry were chosen for sequencing. This clonotype occurred many times. TCR beta VDJ and CDR3 profiling used genomic DNA as template. Each CDR3 protein gets one entry after TCRdb re-called the reads with MiXCR. The sample includes some 160,000 distinct CDR3 sequences, around half seen only once; the top ten take approximately 3%. Input material: sorted CD4+, CD8+, or CD8+CD57+ T cells (not recorded which) from PBMCs. The chain couples TRBV19 to TRBJ2-4; D might be TRBD2 (6 bases). This clonotype originated in a human donor with aplastic anemia. CDR3 region: CASSSAGRGLAKNIQYF. The CDR3 DNA sequence: TGTGCCAGTAGTTCGGCGGGGCGGGGTCTAGCCAAAAACATTCAGTACTTC.